One sample yielded the 26 T cell receptor beta chains listed below, sequenced in a study of cytomegalovirus exposure and HLA in healthy donors. Vbeta (60) and Jbeta (13) primers were used in the PCR. The data were produced by immunoSEQ multiplex PCR, yet TCRdb's version contains in-frame clones alone and is incomplete. The sample has roughly 180,000 clones, around 80% seen once. Sequences were obtained from PBMCs. The origin of the receptors is a girl aged 10-17 years in good health and CMV-seropositive.

The chain links TRBV27 to TRBJ2-1, with 8 bases that match TRBD2. The CDR3 consists of 15 residues. CDR1 and CDR2 (germline): MNHEY, SMNVEV (reference sequence). J was trimmed by 5 bases and V by 5 bases; bases with no gene match: 8. The DNA for the CDR3 is TGTGCCAGCAGTCCAACTAGCGGACTCCACAATGAGCAGTTCTTC. Amino acid sequence: CASSPTSGLHNEQFF.

The V call is TRBV7-8, the J call TRBJ2-3; D remains ambiguous. The CDR3 runs to 14 residues. V dropped 1 base and J dropped 2 bases, with 7 bases sitting between them. The V gene's germline CDR1 is SGHVS and CDR2 FQNEAQ. In DNA form, the CDR3 reads TGTGCCAGCAGCTTAGGGCAGTCCACAGATACGCAGTATTTT. It specifies CASSLGQSTDTQYF.

The chain couples TRBV10-1 to TRBJ2-7; D remains unclear. The CDR3 totals 14 residues. Germline V CDR1 and CDR2: WNHNN, SYGVQD (reference sequence). V lost 8 bases, J lost 0 bases, and 14 bases lay in between. The CDR3 protein is CASSLSIPSYEQYF. The CDR3 DNA sequence: TGCGCCAGCTCTCTATCAATCCCCTCCTACGAGCAGTACTTC.

The chain joins TRBV18 to TRBJ1-5; D perhaps matches TRBD1 (6 bases). V shed 6 bases and J shed 6 bases, with 9 bases lying between them. This CDR3 region has 12 residues. The germline gives CDR1 KGHSH, CDR2 LQKENI. The CDR3 sequence is CASSTGTQPQHF. The CDR3 DNA sequence: TGTGCCAGCTCGACAGGAACTCAGCCCCAGCATTTT.

The table lists this clone with a count of one. V and J are TRBV6-6 and TRBJ2-1; 10 nucleotides match TRBD2. Germline V CDR1 and CDR2: MNHNY, SVGAGI (reference sequence). Unmatched junction bases numbered 4, after V lost 5 bases and J lost 3 bases. The CDR3 runs 15 residues. As DNA, the CDR3 is TGTGCCAGCAGTCGGACTAGCGGAAACTACAATGAGCAGTTCTTC. Its translation is CASSRTSGNYNEQFF.

The genes are TRBV25-1 and TRBJ2-2; perhaps TRBD2 as D (5 bases). CDR3 length: 13 amino acids. Trimming shortened V by 7 bases and J by 6 bases, and 12 bases separated the two germline ends. The germline gives CDR1 MGHDK, CDR2 SYGVNS. The CDR3 is CASKTGGSGELFF. CDR3 nucleotide sequence: TGTGCCAGCAAAACTGGCGGGTCCGGGGAGCTGTTTTTT.

This chain joins TRBV19 and TRBJ1-1; no definite D call. The V gene lost 5 bases and the J gene lost 5 bases, with 12 bases spanning the gap. Germline-derived CDR1 and CDR2 are LNHDA and SQIVND (reference sequence). The CDR3 sequence is 13 residues long. CDR3 coding DNA: TGTGCCAGTAGTCCTGGAGCGGGGACTGAAGCTTTCTTT. Encoded protein: CASSPGAGTEAFF. Combining the CDR3 with reference TRBV19 and TRBJ1-1 gives the whole variable domain DGGITQSPKYLFRKEGQNVTLSCEQNLNHDAMYWYRQDPGQGLRLIYYSQIVNDFQKGDIAEGYSVSREKKESFPLTVTSAQKNPTAFYLCASSPGAGTEAFFGQGTRLTVV.

This clone has only a few counts. This chain links TRBV9 with TRBJ2-7, with D possibly matching TRBD2 (5 bases). The CDR3 runs 13 residues. Between the trimmed V and J ends, which lost 3 bases and 7 bases, there was a span of 14 bases. Germline V gene lookup returns CDR1 SGDLS and CDR2 YYNGEE. The CDR3 DNA reads TGTGCCAGCAGCGAACTACCGTCGGGGGAGCAGTACTTC. It encodes CASSELPSGEQYF.

The chain has TRBV5-4 and TRBJ1-3; D gene unclear. The CDR3 runs to 14 residues. The germline V gene encodes CDR1 SGHNT and CDR2 YYREEE (reference sequence). V lost 4 bases and J 0 bases, leaving 8 bases between the germline ends. CDR3 residues: CASSREPSGNTIYF. The CDR3 nucleotides read TGTGCCAGCAGCCGGGAGCCCTCTGGAAACACCATATATTTT. The whole variable domain, remainder taken from reference TRBV5-4 and TRBJ1-3, is ETGVTQSPTHLIKTRGQQVTLRCSSQSGHNTVSWYQQALGQGPQFIFQYYREEENGRGNFPPRFSGLQFPNYSSELNVNALELDDSALYLCASSREPSGNTIYFGEGSWLTVV.

The chain links TRBV27 to TRBJ2-7, with 10 nucleotides matching TRBD1. The trim removed 5 bases at V and 4 bases at J, leaving 5 bases unmatched. The V gene's germline CDR1 is MNHEY and CDR2 SMNVEV (reference sequence). The CDR3 is made up of 14 amino acids. This chain's CDR3 is CASSPRTGGYEQYF. As DNA, the CDR3 is TGTGCCAGCAGTCCTAGGACAGGGGGTTACGAGCAGTACTTC.

This chain links TRBV6-1 with TRBJ2-3; 9 bases match TRBD2. Per the germline V gene, CDR1 is MNHNS and CDR2 is SASEGT. This CDR3 spans 17 amino acids. V was clipped by 3 bases and J by 0 bases; unmatched bases: 7. CDR3 residues: CASSDTREGYSTDTQYF. The CDR3 DNA reads TGTGCCAGCAGTGATACGCGGGAGGGCTACAGCACAGATACGCAGTATTTT.

V usage is TRBV11-2 and J usage is TRBJ2-7; 8 positions match TRBD2. The germline gives CDR1 SGHAT, CDR2 FQNNGV. Germline trimming cut 2 bases from V and 0 bases from J; bases unmatched to any gene: 9. This CDR3 comprises 17 residues. CDR3 protein: CASSLTASGYNSYEQYF. CDR3 nucleotide sequence: TGTGCCAGCAGCTTAACGGCTAGCGGGTACAACTCCTACGAGCAGTACTTC. Full variable domain (remainder filled in from reference TRBV11-2 and TRBJ2-7): EAGVAQSPRYKIIEKRQSVAFWCNPISGHATLYWYQQILGQGPKLLIQFQNNGVVDDSQLPKDRFSAERLKGVDSTLKIQPAKLEDSAVYLCASSLTASGYNSYEQYFGPGTRLTVT.

This chain uses TRBV27 with TRBJ2-1, with D perhaps TRBD2 (5 bases). Germline CDR1 reads MNHEY; CDR2 reads SMNVEV (reference sequence). Trimming removed 7 bases at V and 0 bases at J, with 13 bases between. This CDR3 spans 15 amino acids. The CDR3 nucleotides read TGTGCCAGCACTTTCCTAGGGAGCTCCTACAATGAGCAGTTCTTC. This encodes CASTFLGSSYNEQFF.

The chain couples TRBV25-1 to TRBJ2-3; D is possibly TRBD2 (5 bases). The length of the CDR3 is 18 residues. CDR1 MGHDK and CDR2 SYGVNS come from the germline V gene. V was cut by 4 bases and J by 0 bases, with 20 bases left in between. DNA for the CDR3: TGTGCCAGCAGTGCTGCCCTGGGTAGTGGCGGGAGCACAGATACGCAGTATTTT. It specifies CASSAALGSGGSTDTQYF.

Concerning this clone: An end of the junction differs from the germline gene, which may be a read error. This chain joins TRBV7-2 and TRBJ1-2; 9 nucleotides align to TRBD1. Germline CDR1 and CDR2: SGHTA and FQGNSA. The CDR3 covers 13 residues. The CDR3 region is CASSPNGQGRAVF. CDR3 DNA: TGTGCCAGCAGCCCTAACGGACAGGGGAGGGCGGTGTTC.

The chain has TRBV5-1 and TRBJ2-3; tentative D call: TRBD1 (7 bases). V was clipped by 6 bases and J by 4 bases, with 18 bases between them. There are 15 residues in the CDR3. Germline V CDR1 and CDR2: SGHRS, YFSETQ. The CDR3 DNA reads as TGCGCCAGCATAGGAGGGGGCAATTCTGCAGATACGCAGTATTTT. Protein product: CASIGGGNSADTQYF.

This clone occurred once. The CDR3 nucleotides read TGTGCCAGCAGCAGAGACACCTACGAGCAGTACTTC. It codes for CASSRDTYEQYF. V and J are TRBV7-2 and TRBJ2-7, with D unclear. Between the trimmed V and J ends, which lost 5 bases and 2 bases, there was a span of 7 bases. Germline CDR1 reads SGHTA; CDR2 reads FQGNSA. The CDR3 sequence is 12 residues long.

This rearrangement joins TRBV11-1 to TRBJ1-1; 8 bases match TRBD1. CDR3 size: 13 residues. V dropped 5 bases and J dropped 6; count of bases not matched to a gene: 5. CDR1 is SGHAT, CDR2 FQDESV, per germline (reference sequence). DNA of the CDR3: TGTGCCAGCAGCCGGGACAGGATGGCTGAAGCTTTCTTT. Translated: CASSRDRMAEAFF.

This chain uses TRBV5-6 with TRBJ2-1, with D possibly matching TRBD2 (6 bases). Germline CDR1 reads SGHDT; CDR2 reads YYEEEE. The CDR3 extends over 14 amino acids. V was shortened by 4 bases and J by 8 bases, with 16 bases between the two germline ends. The CDR3 DNA is TGTGCCAGCAGCCAACTCGGGAGTTACGATGAGCAGTTCTTC. Protein: CASSQLGSYDEQFF.

This sequence joins TRBV10-3 and TRBJ1-2; possible D gene TRBD1, 5 bases. The CDR3 runs to 16 residues. Germline loops: CDR1 ENHRY, CDR2 SYGVKD. The V gene lost 4 bases and the J gene lost 0 bases, with 15 bases spanning the gap. The CDR3 is CAISATLTATNYGYTF. The CDR3 DNA is TGTGCCATCAGTGCGACCCTGACAGCTACTAACTATGGCTACACCTTC.

J is TRBJ2-2 and V is TRBV6-5; D might be TRBD2 (5 bases). The CDR3 is 15 amino acids. Trimming stripped 0 bases from V and 8 bases from J, with 13 bases between. Germline-derived CDR1 and CDR2 are MNHEY and SVGAGI. The CDR3 DNA reads TGTGCCAGCAGTTACTCGATAACTAGGACTGGGGAGCTGTTTTTT. Translating gives CASSYSITRTGELFF.

This chain links TRBV6-1 with TRBJ1-2; TRBD1 matches 8 bases. The CDR3 length is 15 residues. Germline assignment: CDR1 MNHNS and CDR2 SASEGT. With 4 bases clipped from V and 3 bases from J, the junction kept 7 bases outside the gene matches. The CDR3 sequence is CASSVETGVDYGYTF. CDR3 DNA: TGTGCCAGCAGTGTAGAGACAGGGGTGGACTATGGCTACACCTTC.

The V gene is TRBV6-5, the J gene TRBJ1-2; D ambiguous. Germline V gives CDR1 MNHEY, CDR2 SVGAGI. The ends were cut back, 4 bases at V and 1 base at J, with 10 bases in the middle. The CDR3 runs 14 residues. For the CDR3, the DNA is TGTGCCAGCAGTTTGGGCAGAAATAACTATGGCTACACCTTC. Translating it yields CASSLGRNNYGYTF.

This rearrangement joins TRBV2 to TRBJ2-7, with 8 bases aligning to TRBD1. Looked up from germline, CDR1 is SNHLY and CDR2 is FYNNEI. J lost 3 bases, V lost 5 bases, and 3 bases had no gene match. CDR3 length: 13 residues. CDR3 region: CASSSQGVYEQYF. The DNA of the CDR3 is TGTGCCAGCAGTTCACAGGGGGTCTACGAGCAGTACTTC.

The genes are TRBV5-1 and TRBJ1-5; D not certain. V was trimmed by 0 bases and J by 0 bases, leaving 7 bases between them. The germline CDR1 and CDR2 sequences are SGHRS and YFSETQ. The CDR3 runs to 15 residues. CDR3 nucleotide sequence: TGCGCCAGCAGCTTGGCCTCCGGTAGCAATCAGCCCCAGCATTTT. It codes for CASSLASGSNQPQHF.

The chain combines TRBV7-8 with TRBJ2-1, with a possible D match to TRBD2 (6 bases). The CDR3 runs 15 residues. The V gene's germline CDR1 is SGHVS and CDR2 FQNEAQ. V dropped 6 bases and J dropped 5 bases, with 17 bases sitting between them. CDR3 in DNA: TGTGCCAGCAGATTGCGGGATAGCGGCCACAATGAGCAGTTCTTC. The encoded protein is CASRLRDSGHNEQFF. Combining the CDR3 with reference TRBV7-8 and TRBJ2-1 gives the whole variable domain GAGVSQSPRYKVAKRGQDVALRCDPISGHVSLFWYQQALGQGPEFLTYFQNEAQLDKSGLPSDRFFAERPEGSVSTLKIQRTQQEDSAVYLCASRLRDSGHNEQFFGPGTRLTVL.